This T cell receptor beta chain was sequenced during a study of blood T cell repertoires in COVID-19 (dated by TCRdb to about 2020). For the wider study: Samples covering the acute and convalescent phases of COVID-19 were provided by collaborators in the United States, Italy and Spain. The material from the prospective study consisted of cDNA or gDNA derived from T cells, B-cell-depleted T cells, or PBMCs. Deeply sampled blood TCRbeta repertoires from subjects exposed to, actively infected with, or recovered from COVID-19 were included in the dataset. A freely available public database, intended as a resource for researchers studying the immune response to SARS-CoV-2, is where the repertoires were released. The samples were drawn from two sources: the first 160 participants of the ongoing ImmuneRACE study, and 1,200 or so subjects contributed by 6 global collaborators. A de-identified subject ID, COVID-19 status, age in years and sex were almost always included in the sample metadata. Where HLA class I and class II types were available, the types were taken from metadata supplied by the sample provider, not from assay-based typing.

Note on this clone: The target of this receptor is not known. Base-call qualities are not available, and no considerably larger clone is one nucleotide away.

Trimming at the junction amounts to 4 bases on V and 8 bases on J, and the germline ends lie 14 bases apart. Counted from cysteine to phenylalanine, this CDR3 has 14 amino acids. Only the CDR3 DNA is retained, 42 bases long and in frame from the first base. Looking up the germline V gene yields CDR1 KGHDR and CDR2 SFDVKD. The immunoSEQ Assay, a bias-controlled multiplex PCR, was used to amplify TCRbeta CDR3 regions from genomic DNA. Regarding the original processing steps: The number of nucleated cells in each sample was estimated by amplification of reference gene primers within the assay. To quantify the absolute abundance of each unique TCRbeta CDR3 rearrangement, sequence reads were collapsed and filtered. For each sample, productive Simpson clonality was calculated as the square root of Simpson's diversity index across productive rearrangements. The source is immuneACCESS, and TCRdb retained only in-frame sequences with V and J called. Part of the clones is not carried over; for the studies checked, unresolved V genes explain less than half of this, and the remainder is unexplained. The DNA gave D and trimming, while V, J and clone size come from that table. Recorded for this sample are 220,000 or so clones; approximately 92% of them occurred a single time. Of the sample, more than 3% falls within the top ten clones.

In the prospective study, participants were about 18 to 100 years old, resided in around 25 geographic areas of the United States, and were enrolled through a virtual design. To assign participants to cohorts, the prospective study relied on clinical history that participants themselves reported in a screening survey and a study questionnaire. In the prospective study, mobile phlebotomists collected whole blood, serum and a nasopharyngeal or oropharyngeal swab from each participant. Over a roughly two-month period, participants in the prospective study had the option of providing additional blood draws and questionnaires. Blood samples from the prospective study were shipped frozen or at room temperature prior to DNA extraction. Points the paper makes about the study in general: The quantity of clinical and demographic metadata differed by source and by participant and was supplied without curation.

The chain is encoded by TRBV24-1 joined to TRBJ2-1; tentative D gene TRBD2, with 6 bases matching. Sequenced input: PBMCs or T cells enriched from blood (not recorded which). This receptor was identified in a woman younger than 35 in a cohort exposed to, infected with or recovered from COVID-19 (not recorded which). The nucleotide sequence reads TGTGCCACCAGTGAACCGGGAGCAGGATATGAGCAGTTCTTC. It encodes CATSEPGAGYEQFF.